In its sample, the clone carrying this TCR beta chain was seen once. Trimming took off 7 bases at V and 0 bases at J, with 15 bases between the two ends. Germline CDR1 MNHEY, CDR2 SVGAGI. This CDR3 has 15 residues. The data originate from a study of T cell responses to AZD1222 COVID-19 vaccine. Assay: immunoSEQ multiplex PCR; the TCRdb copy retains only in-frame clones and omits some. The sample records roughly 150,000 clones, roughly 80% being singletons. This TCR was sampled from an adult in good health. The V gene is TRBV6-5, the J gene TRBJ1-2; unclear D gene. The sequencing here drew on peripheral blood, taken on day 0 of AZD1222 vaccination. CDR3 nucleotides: TGTGCCAGCACTCTGGGAACAGCTTCTAACTATGGCTACACCTTC. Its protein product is CASTLGTASNYGYTF.